Included here is one TCR beta chain sequence, with context. The data originate from a study of patients and donors after allogeneic stem cell transplantation. V lost 4 bases and J lost 1; bases outside the gene matches: 8. This CDR3 has 16 amino acids. The germline CDR1 and CDR2 sequences are LGHNA and YSLEER. TCRdb called the RT-PCR reads again in MiXCR, with one record for every CDR3 protein. This table has 150,000 to 200,000 distinct CDR3 sequences, over 25% appearing once. The source is a human donor who was either an allogeneic HSCT recipient or a stem cell or donor lymphocyte infusion donor (not recorded which). It is not recorded whose cells these are; they may come from a transplant donor. The V call is TRBV4-3, the J call TRBJ2-3, with 7 bases fitting TRBD1. Sequencing input: blood, either unsorted or a sorted T cell fraction (not recorded which). CDR3 DNA sequence: TGCGCCAGCAGCCCGAAGAGGGGGCGAGGCACAGATACGCAGTATTTT. Amino acids: CASSPKRGRGTDTQYF.